The 11 T cell receptor beta chains in this list originate from one sample, sequenced in a study of blood T cell repertoires in COVID-19. Sequencing was performed with immunoSEQ multiplex PCR; in TCRdb, only in-frame clones are kept and a portion is missing. The sample lists some 200,000 clones, 81% occurring once. The sequenced sample was PBMCs or T cells enriched from blood (not recorded which). These receptors came from a woman in her 50s with acute COVID-19.

The chain combines TRBV30 with TRBJ2-1; the D is unclear. The CDR3 loop spans 11 amino acids. Looked up from germline, CDR1 is GTSNPN and CDR2 is SVGIG (reference sequence). Deletions cut 4 bases from V and 10 bases from J, with 11 bases between. CDR3 DNA sequence: TGTGCCTGGACCCAGGTGGTCGAGCAGTTCTTC. Amino acids: CAWTQVVEQFF.

The CDR3 loop is CASSQGFQETQYF. DNA for the CDR3: TGTGCCAGCAGCCAGGGTTTCCAAGAGACCCAGTACTTC. The chain joins TRBV6-5 to TRBJ2-5, with a possible D match to TRBD1 (5 bases). Trimming removed 6 bases from V and 1 base from J, with 9 bases in between. Looked up from germline, CDR1 is MNHEY and CDR2 is SVGAGI. The CDR3 extends over 13 amino acids.

The J gene is TRBJ2-5, the V gene TRBV28, with TRBD1 matching 10 bases. The trim removed 8 bases at V and 4 bases at J, leaving 4 bases unmatched. Germline V CDR1 and CDR2: MDHEN, SYDVKM. The CDR3 sequence is 13 residues long. For the CDR3, the DNA is TGTGCCAGCTGTAGGGACAGGGGAGAGACCCAGTACTTC. Protein: CASCRDRGETQYF.

The rearrangement joins TRBV27 to TRBJ1-2; TRBD1 matches 11 bases. The length of the CDR3 is 15 residues. V was clipped by 5 bases and J by 5 bases; unmatched bases: 7. Germline CDR1 and CDR2: MNHEY and SMNVEV (reference sequence). This chain's CDR3 is CASSPGQGVVYGYTF. The DNA of the CDR3 is TGTGCCAGCAGTCCGGGACAGGGGGTGGTTTATGGCTACACCTTC.

V gene TRBV19 combines with J gene TRBJ1-1; TRBD1 aligns across 7 bases. CDR3 length: 15 residues. Germline V gene data show CDR1 as LNHDA and CDR2 as SQIVND (reference sequence). V lost 3 bases and J lost 6; bases outside the gene matches: 10. DNA for the CDR3: TGTGCCAGTAGTATTCCTCAGACAGGGATGTCTGAAGCTTTCTTT. This translates into CASSIPQTGMSEAFF.

In regard to this clone: One end of the junction varies from germline; a read error may be responsible. The CDR3 bases are TGTGCCAGCAGTTTAAGGCTGACAACTTATGAAAAACTGTTTTTT. This gives the protein CASSLRLTTYEKLFF. The chain couples TRBV28 to TRBJ1-4, with no clear D. This CDR3 region has 15 residues. Germline CDR1 is MDHEN and CDR2 is SYDVKM.

On this clone: Distinct nucleotide sequences in the sample also encode this CDR3. This chain uses TRBV6-2 or TRBV6-3 with TRBJ2-2; D is ambiguous. The CDR3 covers 14 residues. Trimming took off 0 bases at V and 7 bases at J, with 9 bases between the two ends. Germline assignment: CDR1 MNHEY and CDR2 SVGEGT. The DNA for the CDR3 is TGTGCCAGCAGTTACTCCCGAGGCCACGGGGAGCTGTTTTTT. Its protein is CASSYSRGHGELFF.

J is TRBJ1-2 and V is TRBV5-1; D call uncertain. The CDR3 is 12 amino acids. Germline values: CDR1 SGHRS, CDR2 YFSETQ. With 5 bases removed from V and 4 bases from J, the gap between germline ends came to 9 bases. The CDR3 region is CASRQSGYGYTF. The CDR3, as DNA: TGCGCCAGCAGACAGTCCGGCTATGGCTACACCTTC.

The rearrangement links TRBV2 to TRBJ2-2, with D uncertain. In germline, CDR1 is SNHLY, CDR2 FYNNEI. Between the trimmed V and J ends, which lost 2 bases and 6 bases, there was a span of 7 bases. CDR3 size: 13 residues. The CDR3 sequence: CASSEFPSGELFF. The CDR3, as DNA: TGTGCCAGCAGTGAATTTCCGTCCGGGGAGCTGTTTTTT.

V is TRBV11-2 and J is TRBJ1-6, with D possibly matching TRBD1 (5 bases). CDR3 length equals 15 residues. V gave up 5 bases and J gave up 1 base, with 9 bases separating them. In germline, CDR1 is SGHAT, CDR2 FQNNGV. DNA for the CDR3: TGTGCCAGCAGCGCCCAGGGTTCCTATAATTCACCCCTCCACTTT. This encodes CASSAQGSYNSPLHF.

The count of this clone is one. The chain combines TRBV28 with TRBJ2-7, with TRBD1 identical over 10 bases. CDR3 length: 19 amino acids. CDR1 is MDHEN and CDR2 is SYDVKM in the germline V gene. V was clipped by 7 bases and J by 0 bases; unmatched bases: 18. The CDR3 DNA reads as TGTGCCAGCAAGATCCCCCGCCCCACCGGGACAGGGGACTCCTACGAGCAGTACTTC. This sequence encodes CASKIPRPTGTGDSYEQYF.